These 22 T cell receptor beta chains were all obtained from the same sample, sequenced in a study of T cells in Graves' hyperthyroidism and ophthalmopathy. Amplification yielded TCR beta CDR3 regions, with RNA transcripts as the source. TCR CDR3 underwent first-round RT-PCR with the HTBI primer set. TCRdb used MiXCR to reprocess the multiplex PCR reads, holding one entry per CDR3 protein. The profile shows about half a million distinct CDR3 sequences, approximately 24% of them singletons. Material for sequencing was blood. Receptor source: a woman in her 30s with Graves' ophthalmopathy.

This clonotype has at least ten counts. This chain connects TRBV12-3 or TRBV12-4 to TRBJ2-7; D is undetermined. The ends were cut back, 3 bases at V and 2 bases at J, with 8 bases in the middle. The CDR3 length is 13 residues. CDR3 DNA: TGTGCCAGCAGTTTTCAAGATACCTACGAGCAGTACTTC. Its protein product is CASSFQDTYEQYF.

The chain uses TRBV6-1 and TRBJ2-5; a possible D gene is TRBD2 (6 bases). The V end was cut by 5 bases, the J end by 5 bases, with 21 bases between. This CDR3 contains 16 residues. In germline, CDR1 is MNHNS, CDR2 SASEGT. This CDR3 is CASSPSGGGEGETQYF. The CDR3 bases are TGTGCCAGCAGTCCCTCCGGGGGAGGCGAGGGGGAGACCCAGTACTTC.

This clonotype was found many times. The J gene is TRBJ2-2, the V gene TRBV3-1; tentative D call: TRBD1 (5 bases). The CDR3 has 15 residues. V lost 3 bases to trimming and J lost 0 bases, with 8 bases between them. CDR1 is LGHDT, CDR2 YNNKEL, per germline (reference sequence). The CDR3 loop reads CASSHWGPNTGELFF. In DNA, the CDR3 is TGTGCCAGCAGCCATTGGGGCCCGAACACCGGGGAGCTGTTTTTT. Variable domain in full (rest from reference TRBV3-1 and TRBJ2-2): DTAVSQTPKYLVTQMGNDKSIKCEQNLGHDTMYWYKQDSKKFLKIMFSYNNKELIINETVPNRFSPKSPDKAHLNLHINSLELGDSAVYFCASSHWGPNTGELFFGEGSRLTVL.

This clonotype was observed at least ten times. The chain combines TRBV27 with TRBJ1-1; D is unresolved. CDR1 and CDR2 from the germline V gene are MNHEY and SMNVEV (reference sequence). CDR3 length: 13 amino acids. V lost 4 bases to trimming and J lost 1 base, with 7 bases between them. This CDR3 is CASSWATNTEAFF. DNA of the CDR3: TGTGCCAGCAGTTGGGCCACGAACACTGAAGCTTTCTTT.

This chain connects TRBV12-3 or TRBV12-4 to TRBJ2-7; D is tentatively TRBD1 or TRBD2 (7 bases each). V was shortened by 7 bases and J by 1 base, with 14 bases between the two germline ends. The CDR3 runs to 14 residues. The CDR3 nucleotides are TGTGCCAGCAAATCGCAGGGGGGGTCCTACGAGCAGTACTTC. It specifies CASKSQGGSYEQYF.

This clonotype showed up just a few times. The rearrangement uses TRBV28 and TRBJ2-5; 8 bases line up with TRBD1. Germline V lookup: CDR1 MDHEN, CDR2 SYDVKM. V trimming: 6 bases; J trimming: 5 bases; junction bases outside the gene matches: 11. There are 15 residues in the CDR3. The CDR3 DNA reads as TGTGCCAGCAGACCCGGGACAGGCCGGTGGGAGACCCAGTACTTC. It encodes CASRPGTGRWETQYF.

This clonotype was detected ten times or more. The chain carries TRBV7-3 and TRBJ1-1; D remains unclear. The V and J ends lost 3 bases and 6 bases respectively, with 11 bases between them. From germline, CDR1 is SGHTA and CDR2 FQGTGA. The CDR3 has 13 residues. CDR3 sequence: CASSLVGDSEAFF. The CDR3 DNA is TGTGCCAGCAGCTTGGTAGGTGACTCTGAAGCTTTCTTT.

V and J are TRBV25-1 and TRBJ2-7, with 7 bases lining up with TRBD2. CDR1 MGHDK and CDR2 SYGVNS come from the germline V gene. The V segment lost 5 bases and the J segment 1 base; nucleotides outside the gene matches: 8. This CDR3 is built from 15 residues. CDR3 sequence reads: CASSLKASGSYEQYF. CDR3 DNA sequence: TGTGCCAGCAGTCTAAAGGCTAGCGGATCCTACGAGCAGTACTTC.

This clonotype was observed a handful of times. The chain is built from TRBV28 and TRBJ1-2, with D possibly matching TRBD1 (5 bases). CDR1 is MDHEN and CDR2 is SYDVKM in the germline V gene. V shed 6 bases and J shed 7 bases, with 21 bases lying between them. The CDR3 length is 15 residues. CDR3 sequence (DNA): TGTGCCAGCAGACCCCCCGGGGCCAGGGCCAGTGGCTACACCTTC. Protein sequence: CASRPPGARASGYTF.

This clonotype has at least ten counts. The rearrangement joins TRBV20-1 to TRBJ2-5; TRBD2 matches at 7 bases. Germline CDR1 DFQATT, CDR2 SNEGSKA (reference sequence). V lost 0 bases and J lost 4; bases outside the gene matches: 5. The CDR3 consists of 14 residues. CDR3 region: CSARDFSGRETQYF. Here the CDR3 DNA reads TGCAGTGCTAGAGATTTTAGCGGGCGAGAGACCCAGTACTTC.

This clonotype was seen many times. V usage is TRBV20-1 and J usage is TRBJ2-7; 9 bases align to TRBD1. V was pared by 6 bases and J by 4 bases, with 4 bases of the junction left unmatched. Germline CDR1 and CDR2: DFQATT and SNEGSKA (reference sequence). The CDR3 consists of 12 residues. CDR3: CSAGDREYEQYF. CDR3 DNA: TGCAGTGCCGGGGACAGGGAATACGAGCAGTACTTC.

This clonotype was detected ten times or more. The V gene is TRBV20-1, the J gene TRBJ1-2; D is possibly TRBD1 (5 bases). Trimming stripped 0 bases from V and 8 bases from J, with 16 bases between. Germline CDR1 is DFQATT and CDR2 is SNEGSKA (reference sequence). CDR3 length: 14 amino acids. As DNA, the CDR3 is TGCAGTGCTAGAGATGTATGGGACCCCTGGGGCTACACCTTC. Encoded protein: CSARDVWDPWGYTF.

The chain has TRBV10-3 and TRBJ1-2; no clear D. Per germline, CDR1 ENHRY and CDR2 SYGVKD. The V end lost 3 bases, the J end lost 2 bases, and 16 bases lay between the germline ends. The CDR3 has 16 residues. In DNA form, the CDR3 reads TGTGCCATCAGTGATCCGACTTCGGGTGACAACTATGGCTACACCTTC. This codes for CAISDPTSGDNYGYTF.

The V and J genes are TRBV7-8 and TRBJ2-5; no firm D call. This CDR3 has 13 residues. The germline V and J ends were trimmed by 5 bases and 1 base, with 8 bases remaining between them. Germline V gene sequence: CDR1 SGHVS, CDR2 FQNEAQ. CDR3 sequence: CASSQNFQETQYF. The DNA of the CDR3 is TGTGCCAGCAGCCAAAATTTCCAAGAGACCCAGTACTTC.

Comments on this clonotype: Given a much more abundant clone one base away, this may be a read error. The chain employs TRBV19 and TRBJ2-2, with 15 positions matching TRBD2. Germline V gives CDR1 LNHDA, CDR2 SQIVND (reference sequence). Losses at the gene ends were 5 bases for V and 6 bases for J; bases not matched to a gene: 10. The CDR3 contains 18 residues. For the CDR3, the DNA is TGTGCCAGTAGTTTCGGACTAGCGGGGGGGATATGTGCCGGGGAGCTGTTTTTT. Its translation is CASSFGLAGGICAGELFF.

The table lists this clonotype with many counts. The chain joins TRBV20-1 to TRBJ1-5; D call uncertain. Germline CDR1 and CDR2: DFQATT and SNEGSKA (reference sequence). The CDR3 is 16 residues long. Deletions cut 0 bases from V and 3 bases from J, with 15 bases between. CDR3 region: CSARDLGVPLNQPQHF. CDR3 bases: TGCAGTGCTAGAGATCTCGGGGTACCTCTCAATCAGCCCCAGCATTTT.

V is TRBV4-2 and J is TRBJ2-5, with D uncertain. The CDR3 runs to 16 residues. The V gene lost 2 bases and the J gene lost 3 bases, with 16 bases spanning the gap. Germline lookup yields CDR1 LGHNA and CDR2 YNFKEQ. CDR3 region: CASSQSRVIGEETQYF. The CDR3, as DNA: TGTGCCAGCAGCCAAAGCCGAGTAATAGGAGAAGAGACCCAGTACTTC.

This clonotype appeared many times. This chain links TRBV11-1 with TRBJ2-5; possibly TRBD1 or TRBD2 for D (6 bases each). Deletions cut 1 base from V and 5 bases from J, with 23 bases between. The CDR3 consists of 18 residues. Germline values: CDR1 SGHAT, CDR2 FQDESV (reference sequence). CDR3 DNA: TGTGCCAGCAGCTTAGTCGTTTCCTGGAGGGGGGCTGGCGAGACCCAGTACTTC. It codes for CASSLVVSWRGAGETQYF.

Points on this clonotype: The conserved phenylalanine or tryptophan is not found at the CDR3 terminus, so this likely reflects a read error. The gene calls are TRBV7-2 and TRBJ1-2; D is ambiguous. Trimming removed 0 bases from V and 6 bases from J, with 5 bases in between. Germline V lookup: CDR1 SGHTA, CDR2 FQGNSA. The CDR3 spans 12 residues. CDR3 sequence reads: CASSLANNGYTY. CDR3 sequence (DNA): TGTGCCAGCAGCTTAGCCAACAATGGCTACACCTAC.

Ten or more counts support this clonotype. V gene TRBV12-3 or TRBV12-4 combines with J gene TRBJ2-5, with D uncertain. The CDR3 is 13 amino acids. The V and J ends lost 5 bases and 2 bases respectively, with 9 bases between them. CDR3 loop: CASSPGLQETQYF. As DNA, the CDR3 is TGTGCCAGCAGTCCAGGTCTACAAGAGACCCAGTACTTC.

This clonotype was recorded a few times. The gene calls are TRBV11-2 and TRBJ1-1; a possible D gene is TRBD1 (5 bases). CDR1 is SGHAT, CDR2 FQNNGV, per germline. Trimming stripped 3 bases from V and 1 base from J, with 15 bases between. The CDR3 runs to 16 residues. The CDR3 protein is CASSFYRRGPNTEAFF. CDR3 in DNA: TGTGCCAGCAGCTTTTATAGGAGGGGCCCGAACACTGAAGCTTTCTTT.

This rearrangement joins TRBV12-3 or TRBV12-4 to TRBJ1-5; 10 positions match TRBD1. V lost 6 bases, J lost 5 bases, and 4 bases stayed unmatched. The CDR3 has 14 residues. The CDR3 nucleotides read TGTGCCAGCAGATCGACAGGGGGCTATCAGCCCCAGCATTTT. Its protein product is CASRSTGGYQPQHF.